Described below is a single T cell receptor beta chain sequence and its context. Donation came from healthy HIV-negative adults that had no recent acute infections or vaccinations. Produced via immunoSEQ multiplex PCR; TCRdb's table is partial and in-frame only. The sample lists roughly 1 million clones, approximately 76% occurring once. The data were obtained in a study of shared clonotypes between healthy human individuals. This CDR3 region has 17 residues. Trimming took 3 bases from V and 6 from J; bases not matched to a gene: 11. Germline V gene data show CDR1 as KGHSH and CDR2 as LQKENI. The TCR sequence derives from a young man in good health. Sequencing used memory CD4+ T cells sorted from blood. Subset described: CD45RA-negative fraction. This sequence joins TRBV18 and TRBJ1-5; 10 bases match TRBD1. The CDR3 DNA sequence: TGTGCCAGCTCACCCTACACAGGGGACAGGGGTGGTCAGCCCCAGCATTTT. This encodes CASSPYTGDRGGQPQHF.